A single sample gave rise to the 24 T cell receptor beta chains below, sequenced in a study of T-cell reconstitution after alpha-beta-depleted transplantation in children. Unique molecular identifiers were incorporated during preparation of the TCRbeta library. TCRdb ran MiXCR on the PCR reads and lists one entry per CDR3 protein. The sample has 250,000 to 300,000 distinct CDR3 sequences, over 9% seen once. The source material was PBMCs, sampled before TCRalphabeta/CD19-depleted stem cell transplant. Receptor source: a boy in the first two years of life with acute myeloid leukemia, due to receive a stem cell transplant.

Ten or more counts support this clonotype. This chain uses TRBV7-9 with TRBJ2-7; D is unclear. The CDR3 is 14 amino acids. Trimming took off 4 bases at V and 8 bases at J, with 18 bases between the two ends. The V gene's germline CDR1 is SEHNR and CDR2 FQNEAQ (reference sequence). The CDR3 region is CASSSNRPDTQQYF. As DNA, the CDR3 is TGTGCCAGCAGCTCGAACCGTCCAGATACCCAGCAGTACTTC.

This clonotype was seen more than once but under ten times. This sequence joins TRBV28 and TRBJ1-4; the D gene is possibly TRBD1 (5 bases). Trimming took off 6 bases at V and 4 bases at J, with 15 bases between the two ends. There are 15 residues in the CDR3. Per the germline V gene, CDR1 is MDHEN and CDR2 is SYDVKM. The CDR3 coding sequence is TGTGCCAGCAGCCCCCCGCAGGGAGGTAATGAAAAACTGTTTTTT. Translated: CASSPPQGGNEKLFF.

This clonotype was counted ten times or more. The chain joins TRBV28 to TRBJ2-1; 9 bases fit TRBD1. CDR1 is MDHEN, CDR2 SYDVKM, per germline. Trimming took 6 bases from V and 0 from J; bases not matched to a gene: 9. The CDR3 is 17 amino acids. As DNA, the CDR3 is TGTGCCAGCAGCCTTCCGACGGACAGGGGCTCCTACAATGAGCAGTTCTTC. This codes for CASSLPTDRGSYNEQFF.

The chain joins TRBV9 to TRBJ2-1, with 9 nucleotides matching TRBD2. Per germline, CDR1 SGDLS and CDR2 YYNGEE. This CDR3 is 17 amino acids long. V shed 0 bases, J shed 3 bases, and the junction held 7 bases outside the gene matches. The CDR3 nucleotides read TGTGCCAGCAGCGTAGTCGGGAGCGGGGGGAGCTACAATGAGCAGTTCTTC. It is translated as CASSVVGSGGSYNEQFF.

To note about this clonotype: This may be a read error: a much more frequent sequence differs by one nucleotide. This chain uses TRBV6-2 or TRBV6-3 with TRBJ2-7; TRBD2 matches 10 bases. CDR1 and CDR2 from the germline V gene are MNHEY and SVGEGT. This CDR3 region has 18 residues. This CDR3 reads CGSSYDRAYLAGVYEQYF. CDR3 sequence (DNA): TGTGGCAGCAGTTACGACCGTGCATACCTAGCGGGAGTCTACGAGCAGTACTTC.

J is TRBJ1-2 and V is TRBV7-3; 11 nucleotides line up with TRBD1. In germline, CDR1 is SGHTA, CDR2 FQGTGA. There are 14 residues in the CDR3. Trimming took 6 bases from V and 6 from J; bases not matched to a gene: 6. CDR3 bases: TGTGCCAGCAGGGGGACAGGGGGTCCTAATGGCTACACCTTC. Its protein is CASRGTGGPNGYTF.

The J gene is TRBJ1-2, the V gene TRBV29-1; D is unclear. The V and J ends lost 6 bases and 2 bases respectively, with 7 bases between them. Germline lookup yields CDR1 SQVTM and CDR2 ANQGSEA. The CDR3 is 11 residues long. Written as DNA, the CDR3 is TGCAGCGTCGACTCAAACTATGGCTACACCTTC. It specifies CSVDSNYGYTF.

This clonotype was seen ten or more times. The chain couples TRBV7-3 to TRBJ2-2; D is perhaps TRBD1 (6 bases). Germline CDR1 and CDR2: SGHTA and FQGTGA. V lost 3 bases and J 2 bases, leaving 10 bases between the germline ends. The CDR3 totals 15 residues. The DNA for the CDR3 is TGTGCCAGCAGCTTCTTGGGGGCCAACACCGGGGAGCTGTTTTTT. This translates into CASSFLGANTGELFF.

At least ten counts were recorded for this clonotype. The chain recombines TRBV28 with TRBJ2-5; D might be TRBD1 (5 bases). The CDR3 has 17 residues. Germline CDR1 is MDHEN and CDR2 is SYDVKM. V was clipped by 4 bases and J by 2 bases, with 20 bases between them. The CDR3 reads CASSSTMPRQQQETQYF. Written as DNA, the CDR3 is TGTGCCAGCAGTTCCACAATGCCTCGACAGCAACAAGAGACCCAGTACTTC.

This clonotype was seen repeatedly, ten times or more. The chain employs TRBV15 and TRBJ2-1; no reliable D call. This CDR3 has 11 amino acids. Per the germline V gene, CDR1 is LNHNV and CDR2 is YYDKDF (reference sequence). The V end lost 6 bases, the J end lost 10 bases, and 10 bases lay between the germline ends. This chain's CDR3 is CATSNISEQFF. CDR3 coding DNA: TGTGCCACCAGTAACATCTCCGAGCAGTTCTTC.

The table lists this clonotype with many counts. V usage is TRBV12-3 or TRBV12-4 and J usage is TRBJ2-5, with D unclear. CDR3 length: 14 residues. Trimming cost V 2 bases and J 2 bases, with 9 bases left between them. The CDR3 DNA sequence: TGTGCCAGCAGTTTAAATCCAGGTCAAGAGACCCAGTACTTC. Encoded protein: CASSLNPGQETQYF.

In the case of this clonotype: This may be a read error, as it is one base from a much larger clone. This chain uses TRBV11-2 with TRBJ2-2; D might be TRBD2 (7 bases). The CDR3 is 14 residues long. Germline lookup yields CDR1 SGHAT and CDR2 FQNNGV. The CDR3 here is CASSQQGGTGQLFF. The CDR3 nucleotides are TGTGCCAGCAGCCAACAGGGAGGGACCGGGCAGCTGTTTTTT.

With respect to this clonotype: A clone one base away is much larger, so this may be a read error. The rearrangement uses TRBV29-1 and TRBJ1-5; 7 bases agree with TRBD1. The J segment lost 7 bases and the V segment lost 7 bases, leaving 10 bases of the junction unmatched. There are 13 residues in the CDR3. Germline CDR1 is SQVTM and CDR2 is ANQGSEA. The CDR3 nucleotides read TGCAGCGCTGGAACAGGGGAGGGGCAGCCCCAGCATTTT. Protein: CSAGTGEGQPQHF.

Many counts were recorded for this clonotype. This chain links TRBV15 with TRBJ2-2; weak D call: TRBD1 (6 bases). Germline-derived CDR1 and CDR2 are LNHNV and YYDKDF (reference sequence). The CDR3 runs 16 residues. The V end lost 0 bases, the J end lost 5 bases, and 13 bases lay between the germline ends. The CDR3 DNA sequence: TGTGCCACCAGCAGAGATTGGCAGGGGTCAACCGGGGAGCTGTTTTTT. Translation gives CATSRDWQGSTGELFF.

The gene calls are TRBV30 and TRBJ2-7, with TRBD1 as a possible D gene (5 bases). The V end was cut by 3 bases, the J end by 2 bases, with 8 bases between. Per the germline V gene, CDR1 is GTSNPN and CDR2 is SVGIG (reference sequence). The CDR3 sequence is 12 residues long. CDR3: CAWRDTPYEQYF. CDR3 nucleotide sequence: TGTGCCTGGAGGGACACTCCCTACGAGCAGTACTTC.

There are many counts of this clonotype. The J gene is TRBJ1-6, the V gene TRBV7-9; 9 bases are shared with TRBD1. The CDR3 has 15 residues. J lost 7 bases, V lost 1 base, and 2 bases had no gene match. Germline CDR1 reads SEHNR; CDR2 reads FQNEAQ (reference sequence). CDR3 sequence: CASSLEGTGNSPLHF. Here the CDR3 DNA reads TGTGCCAGCAGCTTAGAAGGGACAGGGAATTCACCCCTCCACTTT.

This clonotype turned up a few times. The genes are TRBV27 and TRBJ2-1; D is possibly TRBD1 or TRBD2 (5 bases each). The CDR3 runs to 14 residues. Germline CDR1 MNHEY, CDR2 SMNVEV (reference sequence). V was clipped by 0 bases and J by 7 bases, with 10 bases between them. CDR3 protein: CASSLSWGWNEQFF. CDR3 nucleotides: TGTGCCAGCAGTTTATCCTGGGGGTGGAATGAGCAGTTCTTC.

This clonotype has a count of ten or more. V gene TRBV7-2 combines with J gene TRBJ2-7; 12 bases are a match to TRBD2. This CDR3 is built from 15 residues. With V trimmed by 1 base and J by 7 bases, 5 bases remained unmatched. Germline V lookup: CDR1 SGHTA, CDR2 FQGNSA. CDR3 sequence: CASSLGLAGGLEQYF. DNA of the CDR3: TGTGCCAGCAGCTTAGGGCTAGCGGGAGGGCTTGAGCAGTACTTC. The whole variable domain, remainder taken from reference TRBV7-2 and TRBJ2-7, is GAGVSQSPSNKVTEKGKDVELRCDPISGHTALYWYRQSLGQGLEFLIYFQGNSAPDKSGLPSDRFSAERTGGSVSTLTIQRTQQEDSAVYLCASSLGLAGGLEQYFGPGTRLTVT.

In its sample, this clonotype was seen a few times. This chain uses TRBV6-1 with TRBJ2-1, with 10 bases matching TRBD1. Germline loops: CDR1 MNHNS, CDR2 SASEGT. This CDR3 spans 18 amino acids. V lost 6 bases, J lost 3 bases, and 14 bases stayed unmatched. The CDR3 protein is CASRFPHPGTGVYNEQFF. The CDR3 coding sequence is TGTGCCAGCAGGTTCCCCCACCCCGGGACAGGGGTCTACAATGAGCAGTTCTTC.

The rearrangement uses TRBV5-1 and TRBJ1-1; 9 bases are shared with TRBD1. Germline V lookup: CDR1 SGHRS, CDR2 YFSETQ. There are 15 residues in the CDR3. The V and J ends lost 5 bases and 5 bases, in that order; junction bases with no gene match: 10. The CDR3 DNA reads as TGCGCCAGCAGTTCGACACAGGGGGCAAGGACTGAAGCTTTCTTT. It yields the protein CASSSTQGARTEAFF.

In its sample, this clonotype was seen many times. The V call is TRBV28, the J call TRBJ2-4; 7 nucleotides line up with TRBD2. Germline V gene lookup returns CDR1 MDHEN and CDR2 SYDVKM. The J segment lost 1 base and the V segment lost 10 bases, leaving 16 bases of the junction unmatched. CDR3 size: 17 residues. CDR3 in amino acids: CATPEQLGGFAKNIQYF. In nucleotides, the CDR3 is TGTGCCACCCCTGAACAGCTCGGGGGGTTCGCCAAAAACATTCAGTACTTC.

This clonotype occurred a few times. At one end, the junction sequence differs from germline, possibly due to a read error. The CDR3 protein is CASSNSTPGLGYNEQFF. For the CDR3, the DNA is TGTGCCAGCAGTAACTCTACACCGGGACTAGGTTACAATGAGCAGTTCTTC. V gene TRBV6-4 combines with J gene TRBJ2-1, with 8 bases identical to TRBD2. The length of the CDR3 is 17 residues. Looked up from germline, CDR1 is MRHNA and CDR2 is SNTAGT.

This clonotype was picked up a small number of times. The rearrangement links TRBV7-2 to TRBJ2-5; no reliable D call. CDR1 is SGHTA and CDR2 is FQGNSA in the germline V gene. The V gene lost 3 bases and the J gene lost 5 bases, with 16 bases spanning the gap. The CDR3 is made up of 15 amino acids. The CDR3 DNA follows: TGTGCCAGCAGCTTTCGACAACCGGGCGGCGAGACCCAGTACTTC. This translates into CASSFRQPGGETQYF.

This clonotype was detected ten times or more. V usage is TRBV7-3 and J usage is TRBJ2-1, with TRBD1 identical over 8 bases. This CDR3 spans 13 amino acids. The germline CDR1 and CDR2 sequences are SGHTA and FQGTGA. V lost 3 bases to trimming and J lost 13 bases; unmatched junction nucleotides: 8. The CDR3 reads CASSLDRATDQFF. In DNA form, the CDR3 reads TGTGCCAGCAGCTTGGACAGGGCGACTGACCAGTTCTTC.